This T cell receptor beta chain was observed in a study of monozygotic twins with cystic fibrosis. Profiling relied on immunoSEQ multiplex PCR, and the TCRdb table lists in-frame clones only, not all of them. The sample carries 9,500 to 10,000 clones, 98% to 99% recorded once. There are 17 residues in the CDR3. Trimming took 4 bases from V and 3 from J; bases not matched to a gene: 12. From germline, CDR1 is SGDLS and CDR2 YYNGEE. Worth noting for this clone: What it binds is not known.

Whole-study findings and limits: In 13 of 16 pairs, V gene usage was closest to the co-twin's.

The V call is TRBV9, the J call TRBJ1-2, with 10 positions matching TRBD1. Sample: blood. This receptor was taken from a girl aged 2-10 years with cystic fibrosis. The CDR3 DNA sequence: TGTGCCAGCAGCCCAGACAGGGGGCGAGGGAAAGACTATGGCTACACCTTC. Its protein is CASSPDRGRGKDYGYTF.